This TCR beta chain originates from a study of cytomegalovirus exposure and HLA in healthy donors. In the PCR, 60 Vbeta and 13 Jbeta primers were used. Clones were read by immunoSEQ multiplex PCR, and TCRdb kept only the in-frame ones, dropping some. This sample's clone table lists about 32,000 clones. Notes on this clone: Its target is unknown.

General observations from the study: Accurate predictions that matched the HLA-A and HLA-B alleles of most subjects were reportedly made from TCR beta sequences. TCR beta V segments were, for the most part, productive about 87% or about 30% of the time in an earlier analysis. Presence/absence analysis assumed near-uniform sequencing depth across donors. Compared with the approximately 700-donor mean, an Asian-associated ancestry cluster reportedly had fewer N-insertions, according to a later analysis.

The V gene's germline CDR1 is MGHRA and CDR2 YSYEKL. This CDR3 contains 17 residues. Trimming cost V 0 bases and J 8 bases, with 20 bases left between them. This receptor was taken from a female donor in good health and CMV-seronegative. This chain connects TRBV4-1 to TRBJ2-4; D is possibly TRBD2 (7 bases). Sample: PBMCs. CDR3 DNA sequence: TGCGCCAGCAGCCAAGATCGAGGGGTCGGGGGGCAAGACATTCAGTACTTC. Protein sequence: CASSQDRGVGGQDIQYF.